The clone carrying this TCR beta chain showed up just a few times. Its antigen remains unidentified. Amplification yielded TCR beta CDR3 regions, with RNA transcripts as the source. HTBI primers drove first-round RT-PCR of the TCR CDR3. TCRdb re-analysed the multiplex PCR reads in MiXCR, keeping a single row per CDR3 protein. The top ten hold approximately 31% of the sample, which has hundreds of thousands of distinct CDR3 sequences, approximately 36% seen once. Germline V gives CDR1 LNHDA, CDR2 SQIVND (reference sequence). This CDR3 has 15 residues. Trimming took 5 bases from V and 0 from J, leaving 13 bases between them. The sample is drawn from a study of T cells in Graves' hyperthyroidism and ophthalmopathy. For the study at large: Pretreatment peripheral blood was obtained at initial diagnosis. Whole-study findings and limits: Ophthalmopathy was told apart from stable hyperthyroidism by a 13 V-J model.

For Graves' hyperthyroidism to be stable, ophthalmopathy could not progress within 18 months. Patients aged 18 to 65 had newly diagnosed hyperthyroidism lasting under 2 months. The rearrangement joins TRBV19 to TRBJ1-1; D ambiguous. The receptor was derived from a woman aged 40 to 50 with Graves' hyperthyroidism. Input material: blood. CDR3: CASSAEDSLNTEAFF. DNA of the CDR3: TGTGCCAGTAGTGCAGAGGACTCGCTGAACACTGAAGCTTTCTTT.